The present entry profiles one T cell receptor beta chain with its context. These data come from a study of shared T cell receptors in the human thymus. The CDR3 runs to 17 residues. Trimming left V 1 base short and J 2 bases short, with 17 bases between. CDR1 is LGHNA, CDR2 YSLEER, per germline. TCRdb's copy holds only in-frame clones and misses some; the assay was immunoSEQ multiplex PCR. The table includes 540,000 or so clones, approximately 80% detected once. The data also belong to a second study, concerning human thymus T cells.

The specimen was thymocytes. This rearrangement joins TRBV4-3 to TRBJ2-5, with D possibly TRBD1 on 6 matching bases. The receptor's source is a boy in the first two years of life with a congenital heart defect. CDR3 amino acids: CASSQGPVDSRQETQYF. The CDR3 region has the DNA TGCGCCAGCAGCCAAGGTCCCGTGGACAGTAGACAAGAGACCCAGTACTTC.